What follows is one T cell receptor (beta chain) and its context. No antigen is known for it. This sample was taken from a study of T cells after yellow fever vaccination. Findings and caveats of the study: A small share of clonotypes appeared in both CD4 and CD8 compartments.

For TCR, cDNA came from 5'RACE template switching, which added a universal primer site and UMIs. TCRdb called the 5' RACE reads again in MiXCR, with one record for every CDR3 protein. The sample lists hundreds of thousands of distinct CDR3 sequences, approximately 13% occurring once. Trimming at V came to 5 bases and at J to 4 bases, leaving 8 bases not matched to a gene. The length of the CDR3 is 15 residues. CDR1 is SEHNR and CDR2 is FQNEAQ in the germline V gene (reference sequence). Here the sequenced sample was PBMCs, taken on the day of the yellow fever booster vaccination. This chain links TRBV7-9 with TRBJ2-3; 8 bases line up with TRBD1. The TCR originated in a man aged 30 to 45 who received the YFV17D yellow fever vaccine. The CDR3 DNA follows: TGTGCCAGCAGCGACGGACAGGGCTACGCAGATACGCAGTATTTT. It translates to CASSDGQGYADTQYF.